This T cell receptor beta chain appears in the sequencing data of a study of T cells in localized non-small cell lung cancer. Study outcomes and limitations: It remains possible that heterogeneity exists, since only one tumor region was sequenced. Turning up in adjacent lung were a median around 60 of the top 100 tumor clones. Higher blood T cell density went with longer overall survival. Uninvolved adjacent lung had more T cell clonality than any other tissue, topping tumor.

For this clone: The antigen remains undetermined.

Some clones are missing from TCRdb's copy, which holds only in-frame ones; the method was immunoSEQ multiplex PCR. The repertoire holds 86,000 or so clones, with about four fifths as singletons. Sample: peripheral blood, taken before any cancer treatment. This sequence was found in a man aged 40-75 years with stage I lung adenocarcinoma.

DNA for the CDR3: TGTGCCAGCAGCGCTAGCGGGGGGGGATACGAGCAGTACTTC. Its translation: CASSASGGGYEQYF. The chain is built from TRBV9 and TRBJ2-7, with 12 nucleotides matching TRBD2. CDR1 is SGDLS and CDR2 is YYNGEE in the germline V gene. The CDR3 extends over 14 amino acids. J lost 4 bases, V lost 3 bases, and 2 bases had no gene match.